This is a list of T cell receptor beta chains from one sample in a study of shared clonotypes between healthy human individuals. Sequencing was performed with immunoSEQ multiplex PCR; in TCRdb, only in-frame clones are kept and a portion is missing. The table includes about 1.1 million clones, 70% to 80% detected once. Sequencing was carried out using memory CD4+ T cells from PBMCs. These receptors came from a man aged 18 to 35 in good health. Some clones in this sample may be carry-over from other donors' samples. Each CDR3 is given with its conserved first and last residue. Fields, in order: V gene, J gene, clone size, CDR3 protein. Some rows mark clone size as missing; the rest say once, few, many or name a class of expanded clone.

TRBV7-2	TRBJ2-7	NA	CASSLQGLAGDPYEQYF
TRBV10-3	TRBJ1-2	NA	CAITQDRYYGYTF
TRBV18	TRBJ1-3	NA	CASSPRQAQESFNTIYF
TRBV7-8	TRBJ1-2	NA	CASSLARTSRRGGYTF
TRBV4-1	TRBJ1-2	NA	CASSRRGEGIYGYTF
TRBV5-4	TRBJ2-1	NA	CASSRTTGGSNEQFF
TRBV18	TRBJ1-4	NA	CASSAGNWDEKLFF
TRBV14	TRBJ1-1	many	CASSQGSNTEAFF
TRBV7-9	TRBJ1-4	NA	CASSLAWETAGEKLFF
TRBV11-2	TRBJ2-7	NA	CASSLRVEQYF
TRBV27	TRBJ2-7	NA	CASTRYHNPGQYYEQYF
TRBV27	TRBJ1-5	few	CASSGVGNQPQHF
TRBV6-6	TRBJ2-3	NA	CASSPFLADTQYF
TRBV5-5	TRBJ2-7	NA	CASSLGLAGPIEQYF
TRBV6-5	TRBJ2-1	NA	CASSSRGTPGGNEQFF
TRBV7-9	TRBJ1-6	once	CASSLDSSYNSPLHF
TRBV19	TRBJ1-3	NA	CASSRGTPSGNTIYF
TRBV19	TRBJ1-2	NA	CASSWEHRGGNYGYTF